The sequence of this TCR beta chain was determined in a study of blood T cell repertoires in COVID-19. As for the study in general: Spain, Italy and the United States supplied samples that represented acute and convalescent COVID-19. Nucleic acid was either cDNA or gDNA, and it came from T cells, B-cell-depleted T cells, or PBMCs.

The protocol was immunoSEQ multiplex PCR, while the TCRdb copy is restricted to in-frame clones and leaves out a portion. Seen here are over 110,000 clones, 88% observed once, and the top ten hold approximately 1.8%. From germline, CDR1 is SEHNR and CDR2 FQNEAQ (reference sequence). This CDR3 contains 14 residues. V lost 3 bases, J lost 0 bases, and 9 bases lay in between. This chain connects TRBV7-9 to TRBJ2-7; D gene unclear. Material: peripheral blood. The receptor was isolated from a man between 65 and 80 years old with acute or convalescent COVID-19. CDR3 nucleotide sequence: TGTGCCAGCAGCTTTTTATACGGCTCCTACGAGCAGTACTTC. Translating it yields CASSFLYGSYEQYF.